The 25 T cell receptor beta chains reported below all come from one sample, sequenced in a study of blood T cell repertoires in COVID-19. The method was immunoSEQ multiplex PCR; TCRdb's version includes in-frame clones alone and lacks a portion of them. The data contain approximately 300,000 clones, 89% of them singletons. Input material: peripheral blood. The receptors come from a woman aged 30 to 39 with COVID-19, enrolled during active disease.

A word on this clone: The same CDR3 arises from other DNA sequences in this sample as well. V and J are TRBV11-2 and TRBJ1-2, with 9 nucleotides matching TRBD1. The length of the CDR3 is 14 residues. Germline loops: CDR1 SGHAT, CDR2 FQNNGV. V gave up 6 bases and J gave up 4 bases; unmatched junction bases: 6. As DNA, the CDR3 is TGTGCCAGCAGTTCGACAGGGGGTGGCTATGGCTACACCTTC. It specifies CASSSTGGGYGYTF.

V is TRBV21-1 and J is TRBJ2-2; the table's TRBD1 call for D was not verified on the DNA. TRBV21-1 is listed as a pseudogene. This CDR3 is 14 amino acids long. CDR3 in DNA: TGTGCCAGCAGCAGAACAGGGGTCGGCGGGGAGCTGTTTTTT. This codes for CASSRTGVGGELFF.

J is TRBJ2-7 and V is TRBV30; D ambiguous. The CDR3 has 13 residues. Trimming removed 3 bases at V and 3 bases at J, with 12 bases between. Germline V gene lookup returns CDR1 GTSNPN and CDR2 SVGIG (reference sequence). The CDR3 spells CAWRGELGYEQYF. DNA of the CDR3: TGTGCCTGGAGGGGCGAACTCGGCTACGAGCAGTACTTC.

The table lists this clone with a count of one. This chain links TRBV10-3 with TRBJ1-2; 9 bases fit TRBD1. Germline CDR1 ENHRY, CDR2 SYGVKD. The CDR3 extends over 13 amino acids. V was pared by 6 bases and J by 6 bases, with 5 bases of the junction left unmatched. CDR3 DNA sequence: TGTGCCATCAGCCCGGGACAGGGTGATGGCTACACCTTC. Its translation: CAISPGQGDGYTF.

This clone has more than one count but fewer than ten. The rearrangement uses TRBV5-6 and TRBJ2-7, with 10 bases identical to TRBD1. CDR1 is SGHDT and CDR2 is YYEEEE in the germline V gene. The J segment lost 7 bases and the V segment lost 2 bases, leaving 3 bases of the junction unmatched. The CDR3 is made up of 13 amino acids. CDR3 nucleotide sequence: TGTGCCAGCAGCTTTAGGACAGGGGGTGAGCAGTACGTC. Translated, it gives CASSFRTGGEQYV.

This chain joins TRBV19 and TRBJ1-1; the D gene is possibly TRBD1 (5 bases). CDR3 length: 16 amino acids. In germline, CDR1 is LNHDA, CDR2 SQIVND (reference sequence). V lost 4 bases and J 0 bases, leaving 15 bases between the germline ends. For the CDR3, the DNA is TGTGCCAGTAGTACAGGGATGAAGGGAATGAACACTGAAGCTTTCTTT. Residues: CASSTGMKGMNTEAFF.

V usage is TRBV10-3 and J usage is TRBJ1-6; the match to TRBD1 covers 9 bases. Germline CDR1 is ENHRY and CDR2 is SYGVKD. The CDR3 covers 17 residues. Trimming cost V 3 bases and J 2 bases; bases outside gene matches: 5. CDR3 protein: CAISERTGAAYNSPLHF. The CDR3 nucleotides read TGTGCCATCAGTGAACGGACAGGGGCCGCCTATAATTCACCCCTCCACTTT.

This clone was recorded once. The chain has TRBV19 and TRBJ1-5; 12 nucleotides align to TRBD1. The CDR3 contains 14 residues. The junction had 8 bases not matched to a gene; V was cut back by 11 bases and J by 6 bases. The germline gives CDR1 LNHDA, CDR2 SQIVND (reference sequence). The CDR3 loop is CASKRGQGAQPQHF. Here the CDR3 DNA reads TGTGCCTCCAAACGGGGACAGGGGGCTCAGCCCCAGCATTTT.

This clone was seen just once. The rearrangement links TRBV6-4 to TRBJ2-3; 9 bases agree with TRBD2. The germline CDR1 and CDR2 sequences are MRHNA and SNTAGT. J lost 2 bases, V lost 3 bases, and 3 bases had no gene match. CDR3 length: 15 amino acids. The CDR3 reads CASSDGGGDTDTQYF. CDR3 coding DNA: TGTGCCAGCAGTGATGGCGGGGGGGACACAGATACGCAGTATTTT.

In its sample, this clone was seen a few times. V usage is TRBV19 and J usage is TRBJ2-6; D not certain. V dropped 6 bases and J dropped 11 bases, with 8 bases sitting between them. CDR1 LNHDA and CDR2 SQIVND come from the germline V gene (reference sequence). The CDR3 consists of 11 residues. CDR3 sequence reads: CASSNMDVLTF. DNA of the CDR3: TGTGCCAGTAGCAACATGGACGTCCTGACTTTC. Looking up the rest from reference TRBV19 and TRBJ2-6 gives the full variable domain: DGGITQSPKYLFRKEGQNVTLSCEQNLNHDAMYWYRQDPGQGLRLIYYSQIVNDFQKGDIAEGYSVSREKKESFPLTVTSAQKNPTAFYLCASSNMDVLTFGAGSRLTVL.

J is TRBJ2-1 and V is TRBV7-6; 8 bases map to TRBD2. The CDR3 runs 14 residues. After removal of 3 bases from V and 8 bases from J, the junction contained 6 bases not matched to a gene. Per germline, CDR1 SGHVS and CDR2 FNYEAQ. In nucleotides, the CDR3 is TGTGCCAGCAGCTTGGGACTAGGGAGGGATGAGCAGTTCTTC. Protein product: CASSLGLGRDEQFF.

This clone was recorded a few times. The V and J genes are TRBV28 and TRBJ2-7, with D unresolved. V shed 6 bases and J shed 2 bases, with 8 bases lying between them. In germline, CDR1 is MDHEN, CDR2 SYDVKM. The CDR3 is 12 amino acids. The CDR3 DNA reads as TGTGCCAGCAGCTTGGGCACCTACGAGCAGTACGTC. This sequence encodes CASSLGTYEQYV.

The rearrangement links TRBV3-1 (or the pseudogene TRBV3-2) to TRBJ1-5; 8 bases match TRBD1. V shed 1 base and J 1 base; nucleotides not matched to a gene: 0. Germline V gene data show CDR1 as LGHDT and CDR2 as YNNKEL (reference sequence). The CDR3 spans 15 residues. Written as DNA, the CDR3 is TGTGCCAGCAGCCAAGGGACAGGGAGCAATCAGCCCCAGCATTTT. This encodes CASSQGTGSNQPQHF.

The sample holds one count of this clone. The chain uses TRBV7-9 and TRBJ1-4; weak D call: TRBD1 (5 bases). The CDR3 length is 16 residues. Germline CDR1 reads SEHNR; CDR2 reads FQNEAQ (reference sequence). Trimming left V 5 bases short and J 2 bases short, with 15 bases between. CDR3 region: CASSPNRMGTNEKLFF. The DNA of the CDR3 is TGTGCCAGCAGCCCTAACAGGATGGGCACTAATGAAAAACTGTTTTTT. Using reference TRBV7-9 and TRBJ1-4 for the parts outside the CDR3, the full variable domain is DTGVSQNPRHKITKRGQNVTFRCDPISEHNRLYWYRQTLGQGPEFLTYFQNEAQLEKSRLLSDRFSAERPKGSFSTLEIQRTEQGDSAMYLCASSPNRMGTNEKLFFGSGTQLSVL.

V usage is TRBV2 and J usage is TRBJ2-3; tentatively, D is TRBD1 (5 bases). CDR1 is SNHLY and CDR2 is FYNNEI in the germline V gene. The CDR3 loop spans 13 amino acids. V lost 7 bases, J lost 2 bases, and 10 bases lay in between. The CDR3 here is CASTTENTDTQYF. The CDR3 DNA sequence: TGTGCCAGCACGACAGAGAACACAGATACGCAGTATTTT.

This chain uses TRBV2 with TRBJ1-1; D remains ambiguous. V was trimmed by 1 base and J by 5 bases, leaving 8 bases between them. Germline CDR1 SNHLY, CDR2 FYNNEI. The CDR3 is 13 residues long. DNA for the CDR3: TGTGCCAGCAGTGAAGAGGGAGATACTGAAGCTTTCTTT. Residues: CASSEEGDTEAFF.

The chain employs TRBV6-5 and TRBJ2-2; 7 nucleotides align to TRBD2. V lost 1 base, J lost 7 bases, and 9 bases stayed unmatched. The V gene's germline CDR1 is MNHEY and CDR2 SVGAGI. This CDR3 comprises 16 residues. In nucleotides, the CDR3 is TGTGCCAGCAGTTACTTGCCGGGGGGACCAGACGGGGAGCTGTTTTTT. Protein sequence: CASSYLPGGPDGELFF.

The chain has TRBV6-5 and TRBJ2-7; 10 nucleotides align to TRBD1. The germline CDR1 and CDR2 sequences are MNHEY and SVGAGI. J lost 5 bases, V lost 5 bases, and 9 bases had no gene match. CDR3 size: 15 residues. CDR3 bases: TGTGCCAGCAGTCCCCGGGACAGGGGACGTAACGAGCAGTACTTC. It translates to CASSPRDRGRNEQYF.

The chain is built from TRBV30 and TRBJ2-1; 7 positions agree with TRBD1. V dropped 1 base and J dropped 9; count of bases not matched to a gene: 6. The CDR3 runs to 13 residues. Germline lookup yields CDR1 GTSNPN and CDR2 SVGIG (reference sequence). CDR3 residues: CAWSALTGSEQFF. The CDR3 nucleotides are TGTGCCTGGAGTGCCCTGACAGGGTCTGAGCAGTTCTTC.

There are a few counts of this clone. V usage is TRBV3-1 (or the pseudogene TRBV3-2) and J usage is TRBJ2-1, with 10 positions matching TRBD2. The CDR3 extends over 16 amino acids. The trim removed 1 base at V and 4 bases at J, leaving 4 bases unmatched. Germline lookup yields CDR1 LGHDT and CDR2 YNNKEL (reference sequence). The DNA for the CDR3 is TGTGCCAGCAGCCAAGGGCTAGCGGGGGCGTACAATGAGCAGTTCTTC. Translation gives CASSQGLAGAYNEQFF.

The genes are TRBV5-1 and TRBJ2-5; 8 bases are a match to TRBD1. The CDR3 has 16 amino acids. Germline V CDR1 and CDR2: SGHRS, YFSETQ. The V segment lost 3 bases and the J segment 5 bases; nucleotides outside the gene matches: 12. In DNA form, the CDR3 reads TGCGCCAGCAGCTCAGGAGCAGGGGGCGCAGGGGAGACCCAGTACTTC. It is translated as CASSSGAGGAGETQYF.

V gene TRBV4-2 combines with J gene TRBJ2-3; D gene uncertain. Trimming stripped 1 base from V and 2 bases from J, with 7 bases between. Germline V gene sequence: CDR1 LGHNA, CDR2 YNFKEQ. CDR3 size: 14 residues. The CDR3 DNA follows: TGTGCCAGCAGCCAAGTTCTCTACACAGATACGCAGTATTTT. Protein product: CASSQVLYTDTQYF.

The chain uses TRBV9 and TRBJ2-5; D gene ambiguous. The V gene lost 3 bases and the J gene lost 4 bases, with 10 bases spanning the gap. Per the germline V gene, CDR1 is SGDLS and CDR2 is YYNGEE. The CDR3 extends over 13 amino acids. This CDR3 reads CASSGHTGETQYF. CDR3 nucleotide sequence: TGTGCCAGCAGCGGCCACACGGGAGAGACCCAGTACTTC.

The rearrangement joins TRBV7-9 to TRBJ1-1; D perhaps matches TRBD1 (5 bases). Trimming left V 8 bases short and J 12 bases short, with 22 bases between. The CDR3 sequence is 13 residues long. Germline values: CDR1 SEHNR, CDR2 FQNEAQ (reference sequence). CDR3 coding DNA: TGTGCCAGCCGATATGGGACTAGCCCCGCAACTTTCTTT. Translating it yields CASRYGTSPATFF. Based on the CDR3 plus reference TRBV7-9 and TRBJ1-1, the full variable domain is DTGVSQNPRHKITKRGQNVTFRCDPISEHNRLYWYRQTLGQGPEFLTYFQNEAQLEKSRLLSDRFSAERPKGSFSTLEIQRTEQGDSAMYLCASRYGTSPATFFGQGTRLTVV.

The CDR3 here is CASSAGLAGAPGGELFF. The CDR3, as DNA: TGTGCCAGCAGCGCGGGACTAGCGGGGGCGCCGGGCGGGGAGCTGTTTTTT. The V call is TRBV7-8, the J call TRBJ2-2; 14 positions agree with TRBD2. The CDR3 totals 17 residues. Germline lookup yields CDR1 SGHVS and CDR2 FQNEAQ. The V segment lost 5 bases and the J segment 7 bases; nucleotides outside the gene matches: 9.